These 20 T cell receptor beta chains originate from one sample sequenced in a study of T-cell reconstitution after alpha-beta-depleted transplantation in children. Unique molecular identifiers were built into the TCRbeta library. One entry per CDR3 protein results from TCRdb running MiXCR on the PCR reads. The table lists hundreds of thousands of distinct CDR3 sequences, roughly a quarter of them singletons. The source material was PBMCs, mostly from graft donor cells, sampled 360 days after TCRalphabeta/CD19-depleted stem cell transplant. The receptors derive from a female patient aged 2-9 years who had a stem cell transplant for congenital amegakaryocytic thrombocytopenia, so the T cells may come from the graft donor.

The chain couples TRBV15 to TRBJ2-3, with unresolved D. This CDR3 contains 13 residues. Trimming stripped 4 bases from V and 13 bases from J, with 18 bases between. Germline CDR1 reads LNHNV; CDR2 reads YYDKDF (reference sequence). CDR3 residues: CATSIDSAASEYF. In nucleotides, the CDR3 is TGTGCCACCAGCATAGATTCGGCGGCTTCAGAGTATTTT.

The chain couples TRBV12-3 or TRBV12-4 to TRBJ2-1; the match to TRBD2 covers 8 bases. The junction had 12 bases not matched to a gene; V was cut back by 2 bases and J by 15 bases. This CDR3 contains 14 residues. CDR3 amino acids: CASSLREGVAGRFF. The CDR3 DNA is TGTGCCAGCAGTTTAAGGGAGGGGGTAGCGGGGAGGTTCTTC.

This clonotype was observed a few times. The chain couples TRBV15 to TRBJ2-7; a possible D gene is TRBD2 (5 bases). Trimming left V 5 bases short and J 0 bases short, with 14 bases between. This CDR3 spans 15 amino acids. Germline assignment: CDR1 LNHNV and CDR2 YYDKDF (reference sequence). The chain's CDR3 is CATSLGRESSYEQYF. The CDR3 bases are TGTGCCACCAGCCTCGGACGGGAAAGCTCCTACGAGCAGTACTTC.

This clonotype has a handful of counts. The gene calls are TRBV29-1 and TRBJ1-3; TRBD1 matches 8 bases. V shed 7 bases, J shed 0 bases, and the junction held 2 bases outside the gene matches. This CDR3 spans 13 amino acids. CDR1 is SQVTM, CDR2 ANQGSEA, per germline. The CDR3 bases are TGCAGCGCTGGGACAGGCTCTGGAAACACCATATATTTT. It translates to CSAGTGSGNTIYF.

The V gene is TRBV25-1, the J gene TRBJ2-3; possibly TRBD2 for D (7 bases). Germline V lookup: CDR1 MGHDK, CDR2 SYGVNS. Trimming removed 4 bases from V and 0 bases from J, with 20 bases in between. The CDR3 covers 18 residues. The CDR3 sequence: CASSGGRGALSSTDTQYF. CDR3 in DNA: TGTGCCAGCAGTGGGGGACGGGGGGCCCTTTCTAGCACAGATACGCAGTATTTT.

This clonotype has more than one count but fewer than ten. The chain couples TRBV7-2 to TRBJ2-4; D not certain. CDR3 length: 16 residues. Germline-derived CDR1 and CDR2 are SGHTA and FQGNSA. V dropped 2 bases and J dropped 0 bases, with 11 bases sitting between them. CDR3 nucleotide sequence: TGTGCCAGCAGCTTACCAACGACGAGAGCCAAAAACATTCAGTACTTC. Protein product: CASSLPTTRAKNIQYF. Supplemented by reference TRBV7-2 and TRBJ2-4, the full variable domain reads GAGVSQSPSNKVTEKGKDVELRCDPISGHTALYWYRQSLGQGLEFLIYFQGNSAPDKSGLPSDRFSAERTGGSVSTLTIQRTQQEDSAVYLCASSLPTTRAKNIQYFGAGTRLSVL.

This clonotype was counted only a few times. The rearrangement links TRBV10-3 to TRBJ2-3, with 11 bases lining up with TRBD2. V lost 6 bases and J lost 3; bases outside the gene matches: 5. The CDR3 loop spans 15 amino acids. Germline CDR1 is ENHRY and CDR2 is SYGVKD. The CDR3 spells CAIREGTSGTDTQYF. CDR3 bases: TGTGCCATCAGGGAAGGGACTAGCGGAACAGATACGCAGTATTTT.

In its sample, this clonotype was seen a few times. The CDR3: CASSKGQGGGELFF. In nucleotides, the CDR3 is TGTGCCAGCAGTAAAGGACAGGGGGGCGGGGAGCTGTTTTTT. The chain has TRBV27 and TRBJ2-2, with 10 positions matching TRBD1. CDR3 length: 14 residues. V was pared by 5 bases and J by 7 bases, with 4 bases of the junction left unmatched. The V gene's germline CDR1 is MNHEY and CDR2 SMNVEV (reference sequence).

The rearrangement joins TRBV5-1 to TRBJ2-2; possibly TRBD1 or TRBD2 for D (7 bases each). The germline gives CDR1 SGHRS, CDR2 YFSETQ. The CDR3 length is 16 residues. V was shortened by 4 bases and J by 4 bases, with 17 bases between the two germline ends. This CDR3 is CASSVTTGRGTGELFF. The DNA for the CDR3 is TGCGCCAGCAGCGTGACGACAGGGAGGGGCACCGGGGAGCTGTTTTTT.

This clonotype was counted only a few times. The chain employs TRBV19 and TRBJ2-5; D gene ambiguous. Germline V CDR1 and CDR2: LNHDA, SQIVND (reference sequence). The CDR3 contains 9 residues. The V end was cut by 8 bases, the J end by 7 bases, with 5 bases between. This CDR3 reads CASLGTQYF. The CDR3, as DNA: TGTGCCAGTCTGGGGACCCAGTACTTC.

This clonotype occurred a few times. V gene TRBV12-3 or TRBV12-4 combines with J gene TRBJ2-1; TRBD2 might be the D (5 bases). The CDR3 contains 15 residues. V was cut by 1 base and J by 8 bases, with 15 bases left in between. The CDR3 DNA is TGTGCCAGCAGTTTAGATATAGCGCCTACGGATGAGCAGTTCTTC. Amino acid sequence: CASSLDIAPTDEQFF.

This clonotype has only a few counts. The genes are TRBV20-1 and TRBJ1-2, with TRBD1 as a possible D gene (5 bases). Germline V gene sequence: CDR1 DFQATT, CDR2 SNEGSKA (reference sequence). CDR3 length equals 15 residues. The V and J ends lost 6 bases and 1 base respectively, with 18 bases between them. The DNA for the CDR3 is TGCAGTGCGCGGAAACCGGGACGGAATAACTATGGCTACACCTTC. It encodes CSARKPGRNNYGYTF.

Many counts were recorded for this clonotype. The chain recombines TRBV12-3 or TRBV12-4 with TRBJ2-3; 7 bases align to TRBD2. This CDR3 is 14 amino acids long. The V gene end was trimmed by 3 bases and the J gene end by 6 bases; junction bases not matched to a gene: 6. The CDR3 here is CASSFLAGDDTQYF. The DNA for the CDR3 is TGTGCCAGCAGTTTCTTGGCGGGAGATGATACGCAGTATTTT.

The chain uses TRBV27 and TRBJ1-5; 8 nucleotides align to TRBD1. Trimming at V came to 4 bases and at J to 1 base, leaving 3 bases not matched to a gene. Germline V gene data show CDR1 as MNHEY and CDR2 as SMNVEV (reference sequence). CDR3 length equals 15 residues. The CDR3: CASSSDRASNQPQHF. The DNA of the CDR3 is TGTGCCAGCAGTTCGGACAGGGCCAGCAATCAGCCCCAGCATTTT.

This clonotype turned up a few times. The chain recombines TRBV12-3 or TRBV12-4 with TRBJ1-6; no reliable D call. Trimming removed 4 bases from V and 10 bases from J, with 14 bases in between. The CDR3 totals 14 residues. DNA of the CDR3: TGTGCCAGCAGTTCGTGGCCCCGCGGGTCACCCCTCCACTTT. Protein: CASSSWPRGSPLHF.

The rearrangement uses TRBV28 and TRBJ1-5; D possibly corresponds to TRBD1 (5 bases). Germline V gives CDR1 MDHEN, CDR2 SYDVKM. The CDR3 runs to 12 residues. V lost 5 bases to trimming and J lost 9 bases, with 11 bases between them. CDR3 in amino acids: CASSGTLGPQHF. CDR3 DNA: TGTGCCAGCAGTGGGACCTTGGGGCCCCAGCATTTT.

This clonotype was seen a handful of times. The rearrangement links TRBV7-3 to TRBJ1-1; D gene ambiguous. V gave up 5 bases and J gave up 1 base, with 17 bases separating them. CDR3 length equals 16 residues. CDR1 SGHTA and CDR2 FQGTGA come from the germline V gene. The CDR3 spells CASSQKTPTENTEAFF. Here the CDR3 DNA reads TGTGCCAGCAGCCAAAAGACTCCGACTGAGAACACTGAAGCTTTCTTT.

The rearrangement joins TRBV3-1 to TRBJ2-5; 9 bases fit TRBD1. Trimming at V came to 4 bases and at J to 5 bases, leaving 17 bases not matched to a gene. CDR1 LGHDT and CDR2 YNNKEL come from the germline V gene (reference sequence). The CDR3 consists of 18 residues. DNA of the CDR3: TGTGCCAGCAGCCCGCTGGACAGGGGAAGAGTCGTATTGGAGACCCAGTACTTC. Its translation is CASSPLDRGRVVLETQYF.

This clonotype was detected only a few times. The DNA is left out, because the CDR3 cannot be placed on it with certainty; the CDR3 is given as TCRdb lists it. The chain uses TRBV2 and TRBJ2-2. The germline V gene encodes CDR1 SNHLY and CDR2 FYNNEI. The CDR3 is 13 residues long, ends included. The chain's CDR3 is CASRDVAPGSCFF.

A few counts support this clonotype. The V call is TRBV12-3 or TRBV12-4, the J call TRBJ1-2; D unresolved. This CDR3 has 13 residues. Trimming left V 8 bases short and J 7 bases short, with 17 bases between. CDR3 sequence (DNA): TGTGCCAGCGCAGTCCACCCTAGTAGTGGCTACACCTTC. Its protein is CASAVHPSSGYTF.